Listed below are T cell receptor beta chains from one sample, sequenced in a study of blood T cell repertoires in COVID-19. TCRdb's table, derived via immunoSEQ multiplex PCR, lists solely in-frame clones and lacks some. The table records just over 90,000 clones, 80% of them present only once. The sequenced material came from peripheral blood. These receptors all come from a human donor in a cohort sampled during active COVID-19. Each CDR3 is given with its conserved first and last residue. Some rows have no size entry. The others give once, few or many, or a class for an expanded clone.

J | V | size | CDR3
TRBJ1-6 | TRBV9 | - | CASSVVSLNSPLHF
TRBJ2-3 | TRBV9 | few | CASSVGALVGANTDTQYF
TRBJ2-2 | TRBV25-1 | - | CASSSTGKGTGELFF
TRBJ2-5 | TRBV2 | - | CASSARQGLQETQYF
TRBJ2-1 | TRBV3-1/TRBV3-2 | few | CASSPLTGGRRNEQFF
TRBJ1-3 | TRBV18 | - | CASSPNPGTVSGNTIYF
TRBJ1-3 | TRBV19 | - | CASSRTGGTSGNTIYF
TRBJ2-1 | TRBV2 | - | CASRAAFSYNEQFF
TRBJ2-7 | TRBV24-1 | once | CATSGPGTENYEQYF
TRBJ1-4 | TRBV19 | - | CASSLGLPTNEKLFF
TRBJ1-3 | TRBV19 | - | CASSIVADSRNTIYF
TRBJ1-1 | TRBV18 | - | CASSPGQGVSEAFF
TRBJ1-1 | TRBV5-1 | - | CASSLAQGSSVNTEAFF
TRBJ1-1 | TRBV7-3 | once | CASSPGPNTEAFF
TRBJ2-3 | TRBV6-2/TRBV6-3 | - | CASSYLAVGGGGTDTQYF
TRBJ2-7 | TRBV28 | - | CASSFSSGRSKKQYF
TRBJ2-5 | TRBV10-3 | - | CAIGGAQETQYF
TRBJ1-1 | TRBV6-4 | - | CASSEQGGNTEAFF
TRBJ1-1 | TRBV2 | - | CASTPQGPTEAFF
TRBJ2-1 | TRBV7-3 | - | CASSLSGLRGDEQFF
TRBJ1-2 | TRBV7-2 | - | CASSSRQGPLYGYTF
TRBJ1-5 | TRBV5-8 | - | CASSPTGIRRQPQHF
TRBJ2-1 | TRBV7-2 | - | CASSLMAGGHGDEQFF
TRBJ1-1 | TRBV3-1/TRBV3-2 | - | CASSQVRARNEAFF
TRBJ1-5 | TRBV28 | few | CASSSYSNQPQHF
TRBJ2-6 | TRBV28 | - | CASSLLLSGANVLTF
TRBJ1-2 | TRBV6-6 | - | CASSYAMGQGYGYTF